The TCR beta chain under discussion was sequenced for a study of cytomegalovirus exposure and HLA in healthy donors. Germline V gives CDR1 SGHTA, CDR2 FQGNSA. CDR3 length: 16 residues. V gave up 5 bases and J gave up 0 bases, with 16 bases separating them. PCR used 60 Vbeta primers and 13 Jbeta primers. Data came from immunoSEQ multiplex PCR; TCRdb stores just in-frame clones and leaves some out. The repertoire consists of about 60,000 clones, with under 85% occurring once and the leading ten covering roughly 3%. The TCR sequence derives from a woman aged 25 to 45 in good health and CMV-seronegative. Sequencing used PBMCs. This chain joins TRBV7-2 and TRBJ1-1, with D hard to call. The CDR3 DNA is TGTGCCAGCAGCCCACGGCGCGGAATCATGAACACTGAAGCTTTCTTT. Its protein is CASSPRRGIMNTEAFF.